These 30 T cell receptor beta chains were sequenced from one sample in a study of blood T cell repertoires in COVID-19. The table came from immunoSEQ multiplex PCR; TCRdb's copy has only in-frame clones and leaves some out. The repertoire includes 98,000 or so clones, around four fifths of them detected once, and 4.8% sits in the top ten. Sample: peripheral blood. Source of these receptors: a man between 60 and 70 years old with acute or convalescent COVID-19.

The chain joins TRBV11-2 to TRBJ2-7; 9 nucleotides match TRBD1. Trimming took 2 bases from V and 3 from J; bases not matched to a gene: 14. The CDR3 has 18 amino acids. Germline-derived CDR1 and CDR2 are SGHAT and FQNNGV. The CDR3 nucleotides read TGTGCCAGCAGCTTAAGGGATACAGGGGGCGCATCGATCTACGAGCAGTACTTC. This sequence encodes CASSLRDTGGASIYEQYF.

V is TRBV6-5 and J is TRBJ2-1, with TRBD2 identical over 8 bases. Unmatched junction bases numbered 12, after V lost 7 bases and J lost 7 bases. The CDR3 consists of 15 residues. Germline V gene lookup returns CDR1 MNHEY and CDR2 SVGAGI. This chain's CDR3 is CASTSSGRSGNEQFF. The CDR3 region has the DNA TGTGCCAGCACCTCCAGCGGGAGAAGTGGTAATGAGCAGTTCTTC.

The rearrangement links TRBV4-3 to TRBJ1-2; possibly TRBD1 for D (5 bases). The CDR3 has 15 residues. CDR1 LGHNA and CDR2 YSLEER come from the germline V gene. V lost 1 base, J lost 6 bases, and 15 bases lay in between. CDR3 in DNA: TGCGCCAGCAGCCAAGTCACCAGGGCTGAGGATGGCTACACCTTC. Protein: CASSQVTRAEDGYTF.

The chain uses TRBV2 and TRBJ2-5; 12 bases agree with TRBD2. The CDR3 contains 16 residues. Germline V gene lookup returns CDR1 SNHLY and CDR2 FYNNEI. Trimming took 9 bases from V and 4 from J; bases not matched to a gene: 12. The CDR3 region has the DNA TGTGCCAGTGTAAGACTAGCGGGAGCCGGCATAGAGACCCAGTACTTC. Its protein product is CASVRLAGAGIETQYF. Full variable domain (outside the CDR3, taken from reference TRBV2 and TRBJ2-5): EPEVTQTPSHQVTQMGQEVILRCVPISNHLYFYWYRQILGQKVEFLVSFYNNEISEKSEIFDDQFSVERPDGSNFTLKIRSTKLEDSAMYFCASVRLAGAGIETQYFGPGTRLLVL.

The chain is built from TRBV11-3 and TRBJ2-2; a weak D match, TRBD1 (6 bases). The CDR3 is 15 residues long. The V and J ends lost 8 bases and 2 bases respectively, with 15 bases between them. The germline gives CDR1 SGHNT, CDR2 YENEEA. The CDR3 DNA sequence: TGTGCCAGCGGTACCGGGACACGCAACACCGGGGAGCTGTTTTTT. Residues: CASGTGTRNTGELFF.

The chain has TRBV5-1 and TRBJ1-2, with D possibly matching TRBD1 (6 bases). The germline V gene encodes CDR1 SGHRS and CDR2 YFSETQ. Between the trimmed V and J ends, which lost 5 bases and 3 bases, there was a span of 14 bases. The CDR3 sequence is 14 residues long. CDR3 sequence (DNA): TGCGCCAGCAGTGGACTGGGGGCAGACTATGGCTACACCTTC. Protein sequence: CASSGLGADYGYTF. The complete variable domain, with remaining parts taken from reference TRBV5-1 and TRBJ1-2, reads KAGVTQTPRYLIKTRGQQVTLSCSPISGHRSVSWYQQTPGQGLQFLFEYFSETQRNKGNFPGRFSGRQFSNSRSEMNVSTLELGDSALYLCASSGLGADYGYTFGSGTRLTVV.

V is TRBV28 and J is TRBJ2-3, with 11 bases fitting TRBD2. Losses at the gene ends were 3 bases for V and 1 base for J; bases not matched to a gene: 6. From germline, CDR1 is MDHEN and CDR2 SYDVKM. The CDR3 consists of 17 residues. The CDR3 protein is CASSFPTSGGRTDTQYF. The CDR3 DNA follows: TGTGCCAGCAGTTTCCCAACTAGCGGGGGCCGCACAGATACGCAGTATTTT.

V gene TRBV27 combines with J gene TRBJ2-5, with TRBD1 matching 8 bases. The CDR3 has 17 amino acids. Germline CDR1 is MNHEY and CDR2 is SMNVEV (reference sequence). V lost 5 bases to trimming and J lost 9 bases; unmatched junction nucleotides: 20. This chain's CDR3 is CASSPLPGTGSTESQYF. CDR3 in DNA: TGTGCCAGCAGTCCCCTTCCCGGGACAGGCTCAACGGAGTCCCAGTACTTC.

CDR3 nucleotides: TGTGCCAGCAGTTACCCTCGACTAGCGGGGGCCCAGACAAGCACAGATACGCAGTATTTT. Protein: CASSYPRLAGAQTSTDTQYF. The J gene is TRBJ2-3, the V gene TRBV6-2 or TRBV6-3; TRBD2 agrees at 12 bases. The germline V gene has CDR1 MNHEY and CDR2 SVGEGT. This CDR3 is built from 20 residues. Trimming took 2 bases from V and 0 from J; bases not matched to a gene: 12.

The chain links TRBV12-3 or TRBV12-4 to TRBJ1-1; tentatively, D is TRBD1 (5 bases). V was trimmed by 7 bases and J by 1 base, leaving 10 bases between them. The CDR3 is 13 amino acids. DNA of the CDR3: TGTGCCAGCACTGGACACCCGAACACTGAAGCTTTCTTT. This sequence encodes CASTGHPNTEAFF.

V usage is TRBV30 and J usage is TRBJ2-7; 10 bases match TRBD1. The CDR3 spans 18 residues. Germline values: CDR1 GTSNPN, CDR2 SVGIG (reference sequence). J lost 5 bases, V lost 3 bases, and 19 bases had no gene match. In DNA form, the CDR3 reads TGTGCCTGGAGCGGACTCGGGACAGGGGTGTTAGGGGGGCACGAGCAGTACTTC. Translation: CAWSGLGTGVLGGHEQYF.

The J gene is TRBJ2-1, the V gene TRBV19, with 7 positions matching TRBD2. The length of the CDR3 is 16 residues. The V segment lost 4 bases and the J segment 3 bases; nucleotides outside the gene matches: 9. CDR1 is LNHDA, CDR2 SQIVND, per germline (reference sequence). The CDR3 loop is CASSRASGEIYNEQFF. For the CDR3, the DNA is TGTGCCAGTAGTAGGGCTAGCGGAGAGATCTACAATGAGCAGTTCTTC.

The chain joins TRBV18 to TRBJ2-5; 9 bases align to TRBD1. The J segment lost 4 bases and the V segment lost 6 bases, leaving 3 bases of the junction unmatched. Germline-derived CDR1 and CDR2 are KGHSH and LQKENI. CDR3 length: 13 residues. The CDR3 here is CASSMDRGETQYF. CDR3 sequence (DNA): TGTGCCAGCTCTATGGACAGGGGAGAGACCCAGTACTTC.

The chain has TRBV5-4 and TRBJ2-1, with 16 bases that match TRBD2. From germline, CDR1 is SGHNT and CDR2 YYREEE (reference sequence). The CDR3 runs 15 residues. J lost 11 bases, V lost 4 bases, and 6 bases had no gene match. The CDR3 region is CASSAPGLAGGKQFF. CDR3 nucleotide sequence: TGTGCCAGCAGCGCCCCGGGACTAGCGGGAGGGAAGCAGTTCTTC.

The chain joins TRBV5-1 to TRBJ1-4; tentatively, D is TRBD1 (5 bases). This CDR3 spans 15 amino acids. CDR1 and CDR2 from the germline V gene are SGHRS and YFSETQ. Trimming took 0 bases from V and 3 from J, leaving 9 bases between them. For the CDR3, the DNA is TGCGCCAGCAGCTTGGTAGGGGTTCCTAATGAAAAACTGTTTTTT. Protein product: CASSLVGVPNEKLFF.

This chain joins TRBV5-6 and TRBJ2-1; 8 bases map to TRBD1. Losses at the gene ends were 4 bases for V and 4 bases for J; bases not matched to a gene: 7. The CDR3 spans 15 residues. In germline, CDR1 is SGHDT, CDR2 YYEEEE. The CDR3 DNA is TGTGCCAGCAGCCGGACAGGGAGGTGGTACAATGAGCAGTTCTTC. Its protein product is CASSRTGRWYNEQFF.

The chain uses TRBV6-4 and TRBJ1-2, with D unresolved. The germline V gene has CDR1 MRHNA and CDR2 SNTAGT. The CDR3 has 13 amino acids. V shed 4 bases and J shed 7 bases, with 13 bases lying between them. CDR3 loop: CASSGAASGGYTF. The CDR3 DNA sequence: TGTGCCAGCAGTGGTGCCGCGTCGGGTGGCTACACCTTC.

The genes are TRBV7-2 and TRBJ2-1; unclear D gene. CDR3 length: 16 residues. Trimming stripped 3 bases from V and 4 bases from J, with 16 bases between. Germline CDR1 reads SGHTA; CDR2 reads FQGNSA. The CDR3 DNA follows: TGTGCCAGCAGCTTGGGCAGCCCCACTTTATACAATGAGCAGTTCTTC. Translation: CASSLGSPTLYNEQFF.

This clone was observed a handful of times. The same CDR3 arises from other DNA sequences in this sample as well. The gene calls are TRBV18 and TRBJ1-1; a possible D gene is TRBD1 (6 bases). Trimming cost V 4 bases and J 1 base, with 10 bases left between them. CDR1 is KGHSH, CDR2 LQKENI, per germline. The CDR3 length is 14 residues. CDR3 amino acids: CASSLWTANTEAFF. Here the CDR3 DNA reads TGTGCCAGCTCACTCTGGACAGCGAACACTGAAGCTTTCTTT.

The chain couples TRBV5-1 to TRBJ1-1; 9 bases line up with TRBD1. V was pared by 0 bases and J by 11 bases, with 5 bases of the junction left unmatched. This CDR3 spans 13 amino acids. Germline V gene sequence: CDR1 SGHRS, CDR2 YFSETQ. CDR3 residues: CASSLGGTGYAFF. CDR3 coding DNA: TGCGCCAGCAGCTTGGGAGGGACAGGGTATGCTTTCTTT.

In DNA form, the CDR3 reads TGTGCCAGCACATCCTACTCCTCTGGAAACACCATATATTTT. Encoded protein: CASTSYSSGNTIYF. The J gene is TRBJ1-3, the V gene TRBV3-1 (or the pseudogene TRBV3-2); D gene unclear. Germline V gene data show CDR1 as LGHDT and CDR2 as YNNKEL (reference sequence). V lost 7 bases, J lost 0 bases, and 10 bases lay in between. The CDR3 has 14 amino acids.

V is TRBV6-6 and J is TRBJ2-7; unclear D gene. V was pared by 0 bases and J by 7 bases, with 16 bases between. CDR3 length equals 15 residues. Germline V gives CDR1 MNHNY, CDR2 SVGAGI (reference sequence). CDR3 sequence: CASSYSATAAAEQYF. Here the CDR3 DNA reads TGTGCCAGCAGTTACTCCGCGACGGCCGCGGCGGAGCAGTACTTC.

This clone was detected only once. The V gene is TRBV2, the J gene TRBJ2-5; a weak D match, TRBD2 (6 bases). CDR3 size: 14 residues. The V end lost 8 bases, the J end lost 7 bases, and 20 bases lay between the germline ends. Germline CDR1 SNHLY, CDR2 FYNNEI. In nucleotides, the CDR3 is TGTGCCAGCCGCGTAGAAGGAGGGGTTGGGACCCAGTACTTC. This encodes CASRVEGGVGTQYF.

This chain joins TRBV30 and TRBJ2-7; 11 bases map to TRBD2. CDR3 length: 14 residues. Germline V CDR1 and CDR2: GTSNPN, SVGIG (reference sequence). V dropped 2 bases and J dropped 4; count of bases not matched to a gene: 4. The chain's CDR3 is CAWSPLAGGYEQYF. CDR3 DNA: TGTGCCTGGAGTCCTCTAGCGGGAGGTTACGAGCAGTACTTC.

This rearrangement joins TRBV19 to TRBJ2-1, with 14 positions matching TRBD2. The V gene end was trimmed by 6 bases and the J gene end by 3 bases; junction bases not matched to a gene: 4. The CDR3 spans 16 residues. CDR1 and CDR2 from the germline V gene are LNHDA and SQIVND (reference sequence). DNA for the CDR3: TGTGCCAGTAGGCGAGGGACTAGCGGGAGCTACAATGAGCAGTTCTTC. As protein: CASRRGTSGSYNEQFF.

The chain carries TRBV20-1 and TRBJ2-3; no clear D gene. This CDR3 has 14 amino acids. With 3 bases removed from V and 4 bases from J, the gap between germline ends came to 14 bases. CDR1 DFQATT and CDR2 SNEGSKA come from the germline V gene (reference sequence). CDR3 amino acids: CSASDPISADTQYF. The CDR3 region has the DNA TGCAGTGCTAGTGACCCTATAAGCGCAGATACGCAGTATTTT.

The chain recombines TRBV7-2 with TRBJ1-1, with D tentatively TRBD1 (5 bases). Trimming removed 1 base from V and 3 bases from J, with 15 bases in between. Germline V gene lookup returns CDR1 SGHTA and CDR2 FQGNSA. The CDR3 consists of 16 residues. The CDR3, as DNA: TGTGCCAGCAGCTTAGGGTTTGGGCAGGGCGACACTGAAGCTTTCTTT. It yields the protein CASSLGFGQGDTEAFF.

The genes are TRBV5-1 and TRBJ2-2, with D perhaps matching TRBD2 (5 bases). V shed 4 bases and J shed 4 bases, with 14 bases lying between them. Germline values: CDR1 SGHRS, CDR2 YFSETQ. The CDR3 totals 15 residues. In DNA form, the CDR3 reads TGCGCCAGCAGCCTGAGGGCAGCCAGCACCGGGGAGCTGTTTTTT. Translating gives CASSLRAASTGELFF.

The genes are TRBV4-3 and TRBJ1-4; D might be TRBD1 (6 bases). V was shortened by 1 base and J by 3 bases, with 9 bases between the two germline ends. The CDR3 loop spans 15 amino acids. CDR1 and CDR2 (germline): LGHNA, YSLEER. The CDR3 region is CASSQVKGANEKLFF. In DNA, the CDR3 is TGCGCCAGCAGCCAAGTTAAGGGGGCTAATGAAAAACTGTTTTTT.

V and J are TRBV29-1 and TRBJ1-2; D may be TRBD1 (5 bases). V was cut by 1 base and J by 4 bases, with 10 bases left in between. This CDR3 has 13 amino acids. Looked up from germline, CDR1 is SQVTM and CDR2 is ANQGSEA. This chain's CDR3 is CSVEVAGIYGYTF. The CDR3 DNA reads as TGCAGCGTTGAAGTTGCAGGGATCTATGGCTACACCTTC.